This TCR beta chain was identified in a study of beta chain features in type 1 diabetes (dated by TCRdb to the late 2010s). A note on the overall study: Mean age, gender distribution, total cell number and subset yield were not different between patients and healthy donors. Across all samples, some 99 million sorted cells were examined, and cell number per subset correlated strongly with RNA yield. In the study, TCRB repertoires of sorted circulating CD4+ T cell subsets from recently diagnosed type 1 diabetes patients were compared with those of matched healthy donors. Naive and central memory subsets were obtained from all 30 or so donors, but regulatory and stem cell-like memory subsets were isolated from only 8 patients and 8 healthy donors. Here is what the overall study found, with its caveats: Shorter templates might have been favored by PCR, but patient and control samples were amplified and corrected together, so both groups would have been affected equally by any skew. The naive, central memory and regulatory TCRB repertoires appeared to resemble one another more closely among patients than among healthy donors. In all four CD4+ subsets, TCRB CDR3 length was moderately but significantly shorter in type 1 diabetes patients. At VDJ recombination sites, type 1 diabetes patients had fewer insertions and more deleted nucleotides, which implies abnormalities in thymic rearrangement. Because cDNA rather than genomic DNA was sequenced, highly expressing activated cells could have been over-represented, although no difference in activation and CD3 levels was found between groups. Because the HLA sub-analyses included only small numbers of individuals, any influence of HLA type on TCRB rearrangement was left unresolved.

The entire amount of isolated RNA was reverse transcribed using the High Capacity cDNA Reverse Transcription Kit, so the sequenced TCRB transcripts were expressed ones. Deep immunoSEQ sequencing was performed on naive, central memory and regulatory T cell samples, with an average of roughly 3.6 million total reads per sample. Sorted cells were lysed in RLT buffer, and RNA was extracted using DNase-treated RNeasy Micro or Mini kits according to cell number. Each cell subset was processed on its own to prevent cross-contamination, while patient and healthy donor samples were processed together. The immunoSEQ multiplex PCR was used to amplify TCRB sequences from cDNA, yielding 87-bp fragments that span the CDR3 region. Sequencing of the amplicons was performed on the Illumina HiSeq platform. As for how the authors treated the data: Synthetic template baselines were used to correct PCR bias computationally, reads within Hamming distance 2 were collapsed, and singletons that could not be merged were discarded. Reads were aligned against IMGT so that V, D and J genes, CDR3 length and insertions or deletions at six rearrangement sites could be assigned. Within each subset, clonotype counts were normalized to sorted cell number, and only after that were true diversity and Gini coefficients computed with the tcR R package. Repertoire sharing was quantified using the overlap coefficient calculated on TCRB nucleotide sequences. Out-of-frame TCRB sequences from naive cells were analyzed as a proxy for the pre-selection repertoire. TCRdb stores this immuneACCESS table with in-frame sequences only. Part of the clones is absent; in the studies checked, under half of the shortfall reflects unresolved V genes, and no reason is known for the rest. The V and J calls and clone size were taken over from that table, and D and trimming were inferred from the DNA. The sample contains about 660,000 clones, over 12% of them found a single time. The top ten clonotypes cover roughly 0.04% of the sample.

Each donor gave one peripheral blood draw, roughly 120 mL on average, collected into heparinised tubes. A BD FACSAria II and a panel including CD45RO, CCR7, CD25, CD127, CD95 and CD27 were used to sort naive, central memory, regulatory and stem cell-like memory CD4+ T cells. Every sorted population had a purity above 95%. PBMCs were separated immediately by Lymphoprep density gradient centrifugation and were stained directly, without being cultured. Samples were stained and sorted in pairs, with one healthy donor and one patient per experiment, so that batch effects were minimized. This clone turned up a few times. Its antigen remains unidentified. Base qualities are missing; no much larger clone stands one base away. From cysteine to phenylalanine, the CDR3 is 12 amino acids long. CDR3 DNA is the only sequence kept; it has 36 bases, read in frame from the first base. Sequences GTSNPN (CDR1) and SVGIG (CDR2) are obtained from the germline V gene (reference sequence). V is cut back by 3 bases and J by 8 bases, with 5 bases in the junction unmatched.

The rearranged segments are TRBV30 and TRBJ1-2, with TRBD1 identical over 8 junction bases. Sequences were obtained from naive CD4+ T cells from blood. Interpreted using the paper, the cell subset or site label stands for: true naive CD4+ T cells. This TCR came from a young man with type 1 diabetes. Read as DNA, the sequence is TGTGCCTGGAGCCAGGGGGCTTGGGGCTACACCTTC. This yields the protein CAWSQGAWGYTF.